Each of the 9 T cell receptor beta chains below was sequenced from the same sample in a study of a mutant IDH1 vaccine in newly diagnosed glioma. Clones were read by immunoSEQ multiplex PCR, and TCRdb kept only the in-frame ones, dropping some. Seen here are tens of thousands of clones, over 70% observed once, and the top ten hold around 5%. The sample's time point: week 47, end of study. Each dose of the vaccine consisted of 300 ug of mutant IDH1 20-mer peptide, with topical imiquimod. No antigen is known for these receptors. The material sequenced was PBMCs, taken from a glioma patient whose treatment included an IDH1 peptide vaccine. These receptors originate from a man aged 50 to 60 with glioma.

The chain combines TRBV7-8 with TRBJ1-2; maybe TRBD1 (5 bases). Trimming shortened V by 5 bases and J by 0 bases, and 16 bases separated the two germline ends. CDR1 and CDR2 from the germline V gene are SGHVS and FQNEAQ. CDR3 length: 16 residues. The CDR3 is CASSPTRRQPNYGYTF. DNA of the CDR3: TGTGCCAGCAGCCCGACCCGGCGACAGCCTAACTATGGCTACACCTTC.

The CDR3 loop is CASSERGRQETQYF. The CDR3 coding sequence is TGTGCCAGCAGCGAGCGGGGTAGGCAAGAGACCCAGTACTTC. The chain couples TRBV9 to TRBJ2-5, with 7 bases aligning to TRBD2. This CDR3 spans 14 amino acids. The germline V gene encodes CDR1 SGDLS and CDR2 YYNGEE. The V gene end was trimmed by 3 bases and the J gene end by 2 bases; junction bases not matched to a gene: 4.

The chain recombines TRBV6-5 with TRBJ2-7, with 8 bases identical to TRBD1. Germline lookup yields CDR1 MNHEY and CDR2 SVGAGI. J lost 2 bases, V lost 4 bases, and 7 bases had no gene match. The CDR3 spans 15 residues. The CDR3 loop is CASSSGQGGTYEQYF. The CDR3 coding sequence is TGTGCCAGCAGTTCCGGACAGGGCGGCACCTACGAGCAGTACTTC.

The rearrangement links TRBV4-2 to TRBJ1-1, with 7 bases fitting TRBD1. The trim removed 2 bases at V and 2 bases at J, leaving 2 bases unmatched. Looked up from germline, CDR1 is LGHNA and CDR2 is YNFKEQ. CDR3 length: 14 amino acids. The DNA of the CDR3 is TGTGCCAGCAGCCAACGACAGGGAAACACTGAAGCTTTCTTT. Translating gives CASSQRQGNTEAFF.

This chain joins TRBV18 and TRBJ1-1; D is perhaps TRBD1 (5 bases). CDR3 length: 16 amino acids. The germline gives CDR1 KGHSH, CDR2 LQKENI. V was clipped by 1 base and J by 0 bases, with 12 bases between them. For the CDR3, the DNA is TGTGCCAGCTCACCACAGCGGGGCGGCATGAACACTGAAGCTTTCTTT. It translates to CASSPQRGGMNTEAFF.

The gene calls are TRBV27 and TRBJ1-1; D is possibly TRBD1 (5 bases). Trimming removed 0 bases from V and 9 bases from J, with 11 bases in between. Germline CDR1 MNHEY, CDR2 SMNVEV (reference sequence). The CDR3 is 13 amino acids. Here the CDR3 reads CASSLSRGRQAFF. In DNA, the CDR3 is TGTGCCAGCAGTTTATCGAGGGGCAGGCAAGCTTTCTTT.

The rearrangement joins TRBV29-1 to TRBJ1-4, with TRBD1 as a possible D gene (5 bases). The CDR3 contains 13 residues. V was trimmed by 6 bases and J by 10 bases, leaving 18 bases between them. Germline assignment: CDR1 SQVTM and CDR2 ANQGSEA. CDR3 nucleotide sequence: TGCAGCGTCTACCATGGGGACGCTGGAAAACTGTTTTTT. It translates to CSVYHGDAGKLFF.

V and J are TRBV4-2 and TRBJ2-3, with 8 positions matching TRBD2. V shed 0 bases, J shed 1 base, and the junction held 6 bases outside the gene matches. Germline V gene sequence: CDR1 LGHNA, CDR2 YNFKEQ. This CDR3 is built from 17 residues. The chain's CDR3 is CASSQDPRGGGTDTQYF. As DNA, the CDR3 is TGTGCCAGCAGCCAAGATCCCCGGGGGGGCGGCACAGATACGCAGTATTTT.

J is TRBJ2-2 and V is TRBV18, with unresolved D. This CDR3 region has 15 residues. With 3 bases removed from V and 4 bases from J, the gap between germline ends came to 12 bases. CDR1 is KGHSH, CDR2 LQKENI, per germline. CDR3 sequence reads: CASSPTGLFTGELFF. CDR3 DNA: TGTGCCAGCTCACCGACCGGCCTCTTCACCGGGGAGCTGTTTTTT.